This note documents a single T cell receptor (beta chain) sequence. Its antigen is currently unknown. This sample is drawn from a study of B cell selection in AIRE deficiency. Conventional CD4 T cells were sorted as CD4+CD127+ cells. The table came from immunoSEQ multiplex PCR; TCRdb's copy has only in-frame clones and leaves some out. Of about 21,000 clones listed, roughly 98% are singletons. Notes on the study in general: Only TCRbeta was sequenced; around two fifths of shared healthy Treg sequences appeared in Tconv. Shared Treg sequences had shorter CDR3s, biased toward rearrangements with few non-templated insertions. About 30.6% of healthy-shared Treg sequences were found among patient Tconv cells.

The V end lost 2 bases, the J end lost 0 bases, and 12 bases lay between the germline ends. The CDR3 extends over 17 amino acids. CDR1 is SGDLS and CDR2 is YYNGEE in the germline V gene. This clonotype originated in a human donor with AIRE deficiency. The rearrangement joins TRBV9 to TRBJ2-6, with unresolved D. Material for sequencing was conventional CD4+ T cells sorted from PBMCs. The CDR3 loop is CASSVFTSRSGANVLTF. In DNA form, the CDR3 reads TGTGCCAGCAGCGTTTTTACATCCCGCTCTGGGGCCAACGTCCTGACTTTC.